The 8 T cell receptor beta chains below come from one sample, sequenced in a study of blood T cells in healthy people across ages. Alongside a J-beta primer mix, a sample-barcoded 5' primer served in a second PCR lasting about 7 to 11 cycles. In TCRdb, the 5' RACE reads were re-called with MiXCR into one record per CDR3 protein. The repertoire holds roughly 1,300,000 distinct CDR3 sequences, with approximately 59% as singletons. The sample was blood. The receptors were gathered from a man aged 18 to 29 in good health.

This clonotype was observed a handful of times. The chain employs TRBV7-6 and TRBJ2-5; TRBD2 aligns across 8 bases. The CDR3 is made up of 15 amino acids. With V trimmed by 6 bases and J by 5 bases, 11 bases remained unmatched. In germline, CDR1 is SGHVS, CDR2 FNYEAQ. CDR3 protein: CASSLTSGGGETQYF. In DNA form, the CDR3 reads TGTGCCAGCAGTCTCACTAGCGGCGGGGGGGAGACCCAGTACTTC.

This sequence joins TRBV6-5 and TRBJ2-7; TRBD2 aligns across 14 bases. With 5 bases clipped from V and 7 bases from J, the junction kept 4 bases outside the gene matches. The CDR3 is made up of 14 amino acids. Germline CDR1 is MNHEY and CDR2 is SVGAGI. The CDR3 coding sequence is TGTGCCAGCAGTGCGGGACTAGCGGGAGCTGAGCAGTACTTC. Its protein product is CASSAGLAGAEQYF.

The chain recombines TRBV5-1 with TRBJ2-3; no reliable D call. The CDR3 is 15 amino acids. CDR1 and CDR2 from the germline V gene are SGHRS and YFSETQ. Trimming shortened V by 6 bases and J by 2 bases, and 16 bases separated the two germline ends. The CDR3 nucleotides are TGCGCCAGCAAGATCCCCACTTTGAACACAGATACGCAGTATTTT. It is translated as CASKIPTLNTDTQYF.

This sequence joins TRBV5-1 and TRBJ2-1; D is undetermined. This CDR3 region has 18 residues. With 0 bases removed from V and 0 bases from J, the gap between germline ends came to 16 bases. CDR1 SGHRS and CDR2 YFSETQ come from the germline V gene. CDR3 DNA sequence: TGCGCCAGCAGCTTGGCCGACGGACGACCCTCCTCCTACAATGAGCAGTTCTTC. The encoded protein is CASSLADGRPSSYNEQFF.

The chain uses TRBV27 and TRBJ2-1, with TRBD1 identical over 8 bases. Germline V gives CDR1 MNHEY, CDR2 SMNVEV (reference sequence). The CDR3 sequence is 14 residues long. Unmatched junction bases numbered 13, after V lost 5 bases and J lost 13 bases. The CDR3 coding sequence is TGTGCCAGCAGTCTCGGACAGGGTGACGAGACCCAGTTCTTC. Amino acid sequence: CASSLGQGDETQFF.

The chain combines TRBV7-9 with TRBJ1-1, with D unresolved. V was shortened by 2 bases and J by 4 bases, with 11 bases between the two germline ends. The CDR3 length is 14 residues. Germline V lookup: CDR1 SEHNR, CDR2 FQNEAQ (reference sequence). In DNA form, the CDR3 reads TGTGCCAGCAGCTTATTGGAGGCGCGCACTGAAGCTTTCTTT. The encoded protein is CASSLLEARTEAFF. Based on the CDR3 plus reference TRBV7-9 and TRBJ1-1, the full variable domain is DTGVSQNPRHKITKRGQNVTFRCDPISEHNRLYWYRQTLGQGPEFLTYFQNEAQLEKSRLLSDRFSAERPKGSFSTLEIQRTEQGDSAMYLCASSLLEARTEAFFGQGTRLTVV.

V gene TRBV15 combines with J gene TRBJ2-1; D is unresolved. Per the germline V gene, CDR1 is LNHNV and CDR2 is YYDKDF (reference sequence). CDR3 size: 16 residues. V was clipped by 0 bases and J by 4 bases, with 13 bases between them. CDR3 sequence: CATSRDFIQTYNEQFF. As DNA, the CDR3 is TGTGCCACCAGCAGAGATTTTATACAGACGTACAATGAGCAGTTCTTC.

The gene calls are TRBV15 and TRBJ1-2; no definite D call. Trimming left V 0 bases short and J 2 bases short, with 10 bases between. Germline loops: CDR1 LNHNV, CDR2 YYDKDF (reference sequence). CDR3 size: 15 residues. CDR3: CATSRDRLENYGYTF. As DNA, the CDR3 is TGTGCCACCAGCAGAGATCGACTGGAGAACTATGGCTACACCTTC.